The clone carrying this T cell receptor (beta chain) has a count of ten or more. Antigen unknown. The CDR3 totals 15 residues. V lost 4 bases, J lost 5 bases, and 15 bases lay in between. The germline CDR1 and CDR2 sequences are SGHRS and YFSETQ. The sample comes from a study of regulatory T cells in long-lasting Graves disease. At the level of the study: Graves' cases, newly diagnosed, had used antithyroid drugs under 3 months.

Time point indicated: newly diagnosed GD, antithyroid drugs for less than 3 months. RNA from PBMCs was the source of the TCR library. Study results and limitations: A reduction in accuracy may have resulted from the small sample size.

The TCR beta library used iRepertoire HTBI primers with Arm-PCR amplification of CDR3. TCRdb reprocessed the multiplex PCR reads via MiXCR and lists one record per CDR3 protein. The sample yields 300,000 to 450,000 distinct CDR3 sequences, about a sixth seen once. The source was peripheral blood mononuclear cells (PBMCs), collected at new diagnosis, from a patient treated with antithyroid drugs. The J gene is TRBJ1-4, the V gene TRBV5-1; no clear D gene. The sequence was obtained from a female donor with Graves disease. The CDR3 nucleotides read TGCGCCAGCAGCCCCCAGAGCGGCCGGAATGAAAAACTGTTTTTT. Protein product: CASSPQSGRNEKLFF.